What follows are 23 T cell receptor beta chains derived from one specimen sequenced in a study of metastatic and nonmetastatic thyroid tumors. Using MiXCR, TCRdb reanalyzed the PCR reads. The profile shows roughly 24,000 clones, 15% to 20% of them singletons. Treatment of any kind had been given to no patient before thyroid surgery. Sequencing was done on a sample of adjacent normal tissue. The receptors were sampled from a male donor with papillary thyroid cancer or a benign thyroid nodule (not recorded which). Some clones in this sample may be carry-over from other donors' samples.

This clone was picked up many times. The chain links TRBV5-6 to TRBJ2-2, with D hard to call. Trimming shortened V by 1 base and J by 1 base, and 5 bases separated the two germline ends. The CDR3 is 14 amino acids. Germline-derived CDR1 and CDR2 are SGHDT and YYEEEE. The CDR3 DNA reads TGTGCCAGCAGCTTGACAGAGAACACCGGGGAGCTGTTTTTT. Amino acid sequence: CASSLTENTGELFF.

This clone has a count of ten or more. This chain connects TRBV4-3 to TRBJ2-1; TRBD2 aligns across 11 bases. V lost 1 base, J lost 5 bases, and 4 bases stayed unmatched. This CDR3 is built from 16 residues. From germline, CDR1 is LGHNA and CDR2 YSLEER. The CDR3, as DNA: TGCGCCAGCAGCCAAGTTGGGGGACTAGCGGACAATGAGCAGTTCTTC. Its translation is CASSQVGGLADNEQFF.

This clone is deemed medium-sized. V is TRBV2 and J is TRBJ1-2; D unclear. The CDR3 length is 12 residues. Germline V gene sequence: CDR1 SNHLY, CDR2 FYNNEI. The germline V and J ends were trimmed by 4 bases and 8 bases, with 11 bases remaining between them. CDR3 residues: CASSVPLGGYTF. DNA for the CDR3: TGTGCCAGCAGTGTACCCCTGGGAGGCTACACCTTC.

This clone showed up just a few times. The rearrangement uses TRBV6-2 or TRBV6-3 and TRBJ2-7; 12 nucleotides align to TRBD2. Germline V lookup: CDR1 MNHEY, CDR2 SVGEGT. The CDR3 loop spans 16 amino acids. The V segment lost 7 bases and the J segment 2 bases; nucleotides outside the gene matches: 9. The CDR3 DNA is TGTGCCAGCACCACGCCCCGGACTAGCGGGGCCTACGAGCAGTACTTC. Translated, it gives CASTTPRTSGAYEQYF.

By frequency in the sample, this clone is medium-sized (0.01 to 0.1%). This chain links TRBV20-1 with TRBJ2-1, with 10 bases matching TRBD2. Germline V gene lookup returns CDR1 DFQATT and CDR2 SNEGSKA (reference sequence). This CDR3 has 15 amino acids. V shed 0 bases and J 5 bases; nucleotides not matched to a gene: 4. In DNA form, the CDR3 reads TGCAGTGCTAGAGATCTAGCGGGAGTAGACAATGAGCAGTTCTTC. The encoded protein is CSARDLAGVDNEQFF.

In its sample, this clone was seen many times. Here the CDR3 DNA reads TGTGCCAGCAGTTCAGGATGGGAGCCTAGCTCCTACAATGAGCAGTTCTTC. The encoded protein is CASSSGWEPSSYNEQFF. The V and J genes are TRBV12-3 or TRBV12-4 and TRBJ2-1, with D perhaps matching TRBD2 (5 bases). This CDR3 region has 17 residues. V was shortened by 4 bases and J by 0 bases, with 16 bases between the two germline ends.

This clone was observed many times. Since a much larger clone is just one base distant, this may be a read error. This chain links TRBV10-1 with TRBJ2-1, with TRBD2 matching 13 bases. CDR3 length: 17 amino acids. The ends lost 0 bases at V and 9 bases at J; junction bases unmatched: 8. The germline V gene encodes CDR1 WNHNN and CDR2 SYGVQD (reference sequence). The CDR3 is CASSESNFGLAGVEQFF. CDR3 bases: TGCGCCAGCAGTGAGTCGAACTTCGGACTAGCGGGAGTTGAGCAGTTCTTC.

This clone was counted ten times or more. V gene TRBV9 combines with J gene TRBJ2-4, with 10 bases matching TRBD1. Germline V gene data show CDR1 as SGDLS and CDR2 as YYNGEE. V lost 3 bases, J lost 2 bases, and 8 bases stayed unmatched. The CDR3 spans 17 residues. CDR3 sequence reads: CASSGRDRGSSKNIQYF. Written as DNA, the CDR3 is TGTGCCAGCAGCGGGAGGGACAGGGGCTCCTCCAAAAACATTCAGTACTTC.

This rearrangement joins TRBV12-3 or TRBV12-4 to TRBJ2-1; maybe TRBD2 (6 bases). CDR3 size: 14 residues. The ends were cut back, 5 bases at V and 8 bases at J, with 16 bases in the middle. The CDR3, as DNA: TGTGCCAGCAGTCTTAGCGCGGGGATTGATGAGCAGTTCTTC. Translating gives CASSLSAGIDEQFF.

In its sample, this clone was seen a few times. Sequence at one end of the junction differs from germline and may be a read error. V gene TRBV12-5 combines with J gene TRBJ2-3; weak D call: TRBD2 (7 bases). CDR3 size: 15 residues. Germline CDR1 and CDR2: LGHNT and FRNRAP. The CDR3 region has the DNA TGTGCTAGTGGCCCGGGGGCGGGGGTCACATATACTCAGTATTTT. Its translation: CASGPGAGVTYTQYF.

By sample share, this clone is medium-sized (0.01 to 0.1%). The CDR3 protein is CASRKQGAINSPLHF. In nucleotides, the CDR3 is TGTGCCAGCAGAAAACAGGGGGCAATTAATTCACCCCTCCACTTT. The chain couples TRBV6-1 to TRBJ1-6; the match to TRBD1 covers 9 bases. Germline CDR1 reads MNHNS; CDR2 reads SASEGT. The CDR3 is made up of 15 amino acids. V lost 6 bases to trimming and J lost 6 bases; unmatched junction nucleotides: 6.

The rearrangement joins TRBV30 to TRBJ2-7, with 8 bases lining up with TRBD2. Germline values: CDR1 GTSNPN, CDR2 SVGIG (reference sequence). This CDR3 is built from 13 residues. V shed 3 bases, J shed 1 base, and the junction held 2 bases outside the gene matches. The CDR3 DNA follows: TGTGCCTGGAGCGGGAGGGAATCCTACGAGCAGTACGTC. This sequence encodes CAWSGRESYEQYV.

This clone is medium-sized. This chain's CDR3 is CASSLRGRAYEQYF. The CDR3 coding sequence is TGTGCCAGCAGTTTAAGGGGGCGCGCTTACGAGCAGTACTTC. The chain employs TRBV28 and TRBJ2-7; 7 positions agree with TRBD1. Germline V gene data show CDR1 as MDHEN and CDR2 as SYDVKM. The V gene end was trimmed by 2 bases and the J gene end by 4 bases; junction bases not matched to a gene: 5. The CDR3 contains 14 residues.

This clone was detected many times. As DNA, the CDR3 is TGTGCCTGGAGTGGAGCGGACAGGGATGGTAGTGGCTACACCTTC. It codes for CAWSGADRDGSGYTF. V is TRBV30 and J is TRBJ1-2; 8 nucleotides agree with TRBD1. CDR3 length: 15 residues. CDR1 and CDR2 from the germline V gene are GTSNPN and SVGIG (reference sequence). The V gene end was trimmed by 1 base and the J gene end by 7 bases; junction bases not matched to a gene: 11.

This clone appeared many times. The rearrangement joins TRBV7-2 to TRBJ1-5, with D perhaps matching TRBD1 (5 bases). CDR3 length: 14 residues. V lost 5 bases and J 3 bases, leaving 11 bases between the germline ends. Germline V gene sequence: CDR1 SGHTA, CDR2 FQGNSA. CDR3 DNA: TGTGCCAGCAGCGGACAAGCTATCAATCAGCCCCAGCATTTT. Translating gives CASSGQAINQPQHF.

In its sample, this clone ranks as medium-sized. The chain couples TRBV2 to TRBJ2-2; D is ambiguous. The germline gives CDR1 SNHLY, CDR2 FYNNEI. Deletions cut 7 bases from V and 0 bases from J, with 12 bases between. CDR3 length: 15 residues. The CDR3 loop is CASTQWTSNTGELFF. The CDR3 DNA reads TGTGCCAGCACCCAATGGACCTCGAACACCGGGGAGCTGTTTTTT.

In the case of this clone: The junction differs from germline at one of its ends, possibly a read error. CDR3 sequence (DNA): TGTGCCACCTCTGAAGGGGGTTTTACTGAATCTTTCTTT. As protein: CATSEGGFTESFF. The V and J genes are TRBV13 and TRBJ1-1, with a weak D call TRBD1 (6 bases). CDR1 PRHDT and CDR2 FYEKMQ come from the germline V gene (reference sequence). The CDR3 extends over 13 amino acids.

This clone was recorded many times. The CDR3 spells CASSEGYGSNTGELFF. The CDR3 DNA sequence: TGTGCCAGCAGCGAGGGGTACGGTTCGAACACCGGGGAGCTGTTTTTT. The chain has TRBV7-6 and TRBJ2-2, with D perhaps TRBD1 or TRBD2 (5 bases each). CDR1 SGHVS and CDR2 FNYEAQ come from the germline V gene. Trimming removed 5 bases at V and 0 bases at J, with 13 bases between. The CDR3 loop spans 16 amino acids. The full variable domain, completed using reference TRBV7-6 and TRBJ2-2, is GAGVSQSPRYKVTKRGQDVALRCDPISGHVSLYWYRQALGQGPEFLTYFNYEAQQDKSGLPNDRFSAERPEGSISTLTIQRTEQRDSAMYRCASSEGYGSNTGELFFGEGSRLTVL.

For this clone: The junction departs from germline at one end; a sequencing error may be responsible. This sample also contains other DNA sequences that code for the same CDR3. The chain has TRBV20-1 and TRBJ2-5, with D perhaps matching TRBD1 or TRBD2 (6 bases each). The CDR3 length is 16 residues. Germline V lookup: CDR1 DFQATT, CDR2 SNEGSKA (reference sequence). The CDR3 spells CSATSVRDRGRETQYF. DNA for the CDR3: TGCAGTGCTACGTCGGTTCGGGACCGGGGGCGAGAGACCCAATACTTT.

This clone is categorized as medium-sized. The V call is TRBV27, the J call TRBJ1-2, with 9 bases matching TRBD1. The J segment lost 7 bases and the V segment lost 4 bases, leaving 13 bases of the junction unmatched. The germline gives CDR1 MNHEY, CDR2 SMNVEV (reference sequence). The CDR3 runs 16 residues. CDR3 region: CASSSRPGQGLRGYTF. The CDR3 bases are TGTGCCAGCAGTTCCCGGCCGGGACAGGGTCTTCGTGGCTACACCTTC.

By proportion, this clone is medium-sized. The chain is built from TRBV27 and TRBJ2-5; D possibly corresponds to TRBD1 (6 bases). V lost 4 bases and J 5 bases, leaving 14 bases between the germline ends. The CDR3 covers 14 residues. Germline CDR1 and CDR2: MNHEY and SMNVEV (reference sequence). CDR3 loop: CASSSLQGGETQYF. The CDR3 nucleotides read TGTGCCAGCAGTTCCTTACAGGGTGGGGAGACCCAGTACTTC.

This clone was counted ten times or more. The V call is TRBV9, the J call TRBJ2-5, with a tentative D call TRBD1 (5 bases). The CDR3 consists of 14 residues. V dropped 0 bases and J dropped 5 bases, with 11 bases sitting between them. Germline values: CDR1 SGDLS, CDR2 YYNGEE. The CDR3 is CASSVAVGLETQYF. In DNA, the CDR3 is TGTGCCAGCAGCGTAGCTGTGGGGCTGGAGACCCAGTACTTC.

This clone showed up many times. The V and J genes are TRBV5-6 and TRBJ2-5; TRBD1 matches 8 bases. The CDR3 totals 14 residues. The V segment lost 7 bases and the J segment 0 bases; nucleotides outside the gene matches: 5. Germline loops: CDR1 SGHDT, CDR2 YYEEEE. DNA of the CDR3: TGTGCCAGCTGGGGACAGGACTACCAAGAGACCCAGTACTTC. Protein sequence: CASWGQDYQETQYF.